This T cell receptor beta chain was profiled in a study of blood T cell repertoires in COVID-19. Looking at the study overall: Sites in the United States, Italy and Spain provided acute and convalescent COVID-19 samples.

Sequencing was performed with immunoSEQ multiplex PCR; in TCRdb, only in-frame clones are kept and a portion is missing. The table has about 200,000 clones, roughly 82% seen once. Germline-derived CDR1 and CDR2 are MNHNY and SVGAGI (reference sequence). V lost 1 base and J 5 bases, leaving 9 bases between the germline ends. The CDR3 is 15 amino acids. The sample taken for sequencing was peripheral blood. V is TRBV6-6 and J is TRBJ1-6; D might be TRBD1 (5 bases). This sequence originates from a human donor in a cohort sampled during active COVID-19. CDR3 amino acids: CASSYLGGDNSPLHF. CDR3 in DNA: TGTGCCAGCAGTTACTTGGGGGGTGATAATTCACCCCTCCACTTT.